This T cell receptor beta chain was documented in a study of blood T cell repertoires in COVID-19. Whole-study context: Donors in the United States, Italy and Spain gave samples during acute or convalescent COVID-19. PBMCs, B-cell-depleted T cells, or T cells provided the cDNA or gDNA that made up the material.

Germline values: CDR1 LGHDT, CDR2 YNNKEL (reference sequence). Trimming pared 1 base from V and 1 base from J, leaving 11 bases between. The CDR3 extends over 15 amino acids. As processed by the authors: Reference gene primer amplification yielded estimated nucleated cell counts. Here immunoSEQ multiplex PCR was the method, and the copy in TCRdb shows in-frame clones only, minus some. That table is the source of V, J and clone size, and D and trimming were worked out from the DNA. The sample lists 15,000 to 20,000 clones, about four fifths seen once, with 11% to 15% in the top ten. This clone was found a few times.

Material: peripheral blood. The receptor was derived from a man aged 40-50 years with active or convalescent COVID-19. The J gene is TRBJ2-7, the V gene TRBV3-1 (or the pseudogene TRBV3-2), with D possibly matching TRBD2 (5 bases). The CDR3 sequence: CASSQVRGPSYEQYF. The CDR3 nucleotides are TGTGCCAGCAGCCAAGTACGGGGTCCGTCCTACGAGCAGTACTTC.